A selection of T cell receptor beta chains follows, all from one sample in a study of OX40 agonist ivuxolimab in advanced cancers. Measured with immunoSEQ multiplex PCR; TCRdb has only the in-frame clones, and not every one. Among tens of thousands of clones, roughly 81% were seen once, and the ten largest hold under 20%. The material sequenced was CD4+ or CD8+ T cells sorted from blood, taken in a trial of the OX40 agonist ivuxolimab. These receptors were collected from an adult with an advanced solid tumor such as melanoma, head and neck, liver or kidney cancer. Both conserved end residues are part of each CDR3. D genes are given only for firm matches. A row's size may be missing; if present it is once, few, many or a size class.

>-|TRBV7-6|-|TRBJ1-3
TGTGCCAGCAGCTTAGGGGGCATCTCTGGAAACATCATATATTTT
CASSLGGISGNIIYF
>-|TRBV29-1|TRBD2|TRBJ2-1
TGCAGCGTTTCACTAGCGGGATGGGAGGGTGAGCAGTTCTTC
CSVSLAGWEGEQFF
>-|TRBV18|-|TRBJ2-2
TGTGCCAGCTCACCATTTCCGGGTTCGAACACCGGGGAGCTGTTTTTT
CASSPFPGSNTGELFF
>few|TRBV5-4|-|TRBJ2-2
TGTGCCAGCACCCCGGGGTCTCCCACCGGGGAGCTGTTTTTT
CASTPGSPTGELFF
>-|TRBV5-6|-|TRBJ1-1
TGTGCCAGCAGCTTGGGCTTGAACACTGAAGCTTTCTTT
CASSLGLNTEAFF
>-|TRBV6-1|-|TRBJ1-1
TGTGCCAGCAGGAGACTGAACACTGAAGCTTTCTTT
CASRRLNTEAFF
>once|TRBV7-9|-|TRBJ2-7
TGTGCCAGCAGCTTGTCCAACTACGAGCAGTACTTC
CASSLSNYEQYF
>-|TRBV6-6|-|TRBJ2-7
TGTGCCAGCAGGAGATCGGGGTCCAACGAGCAGTACTTC
CASRRSGSNEQYF
>-|TRBV10-3|-|TRBJ2-5
TGTGCCATCGGCGGGGATCGGGAGACCCAGTACTTC
CAIGGDRETQYF
>-|TRBV29-1|TRBD1|TRBJ1-4
TGCAGCGTTGGAGGACAGGATAATGAAAAACTGTTTTTT
CSVGGQDNEKLFF
>-|TRBV6-5|TRBD1|TRBJ1-4
TGTGCCAGCCAAGACAGGGGAACGACAGGAAAACTGTTTTTT
CASQDRGTTGKLFF
>-|TRBV28|-|TRBJ2-5
TGTGCCAGCAGCCGATTCTTGCAGGCTCAAGAGACCCAGTACTTC
CASSRFLQAQETQYF
>-|TRBV7-2|-|TRBJ2-3
TGTGCCAGCAGAAATAGCGTGCTTAGGAGCACAGATACGCAGTATTTT
CASRNSVLRSTDTQYF
>-|TRBV18|-|TRBJ1-6
TGTGCCAGCTCACCAAGAGATAATTCACCCCTCCACTTT
CASSPRDNSPLHF
>-|TRBV14|TRBD1|TRBJ2-1
TGTGCCAGCAGCCGGAACAGGGGTTTAAGGGATATTGAGCAGTTCTTC
CASSRNRGLRDIEQFF
>-|TRBV7-9|-|TRBJ2-2
TGTGCCAGCAGCTTATGGCAGTCGAACACCGGGGAGCTGTTTTTT
CASSLWQSNTGELFF
>-|TRBV5-1|-|TRBJ1-5
TGCGCCAGCAGCTTGACGGGGGAAGGCAATCAGCCCCAGCATTTT
CASSLTGEGNQPQHF
>-|TRBV2|-|TRBJ1-2
TGTGCCAGCAGTGAGCGAAACTATGGCTACACCTTC
CASSERNYGYTF
>few|TRBV18|-|TRBJ1-1
TGTGCCAGCTCACTTAGGCGCTTCGGGGAGGGCACTGAAGCTTTCTTT
CASSLRRFGEGTEAFF
>once|TRBV10-3|TRBD1|TRBJ1-2
TGTGCCATCAGTGATTTCGGGGGACAGGGGATGGGTGGCTACACCTTC
CAISDFGGQGMGGYTF
>-|TRBV4-1|-|TRBJ1-2
TGCGCCAGCAGCCAGATTCAAGGGCACCGTAACTATGGCTACACCTTC
CASSQIQGHRNYGYTF
>-|TRBV19|-|TRBJ1-2
TGTGCCAGTAGCCCGGGGGGTAGAGGGTACTATGGCTACACCTTC
CASSPGGRGYYGYTF
>-|TRBV18|TRBD2|TRBJ2-3
TGTGCCAGCTCACCACTAGCGGGAGGGCCCCGCACAGATACGCAGTATTTT
CASSPLAGGPRTDTQYF
>-|TRBV18|-|TRBJ2-2
TGTGCCAGCTCACCACCGCTCGGGGGCTATGGGGAGCTGTTTTTT
CASSPPLGGYGELFF
>-|TRBV13|TRBD2|TRBJ2-7
TGTGCCAGCAGCCCAGGACTAGCGGGATGGTACGAGCAGTACTTC
CASSPGLAGWYEQYF
>-|TRBV5-1|TRBD2|TRBJ2-3
TGCGCCAGCAGCTTAGAGCTAGCGGGAGGAGGGACGCAGTATTTT
CASSLELAGGGTQYF
>-|TRBV9|TRBD1|TRBJ1-4
TGTGCCAGCAGCACCTCAAACACAGGGGGCAGTGCTAATGAAAAACTGTTTTTT
CASSTSNTGGSANEKLFF
>-|TRBV19|-|TRBJ1-1
TGTGCCAGTAGGGGGGCGCGTGGGGGCTTGAACACTGAAGCTTTCTTT
CASRGARGGLNTEAFF
>-|TRBV10-3|-|TRBJ1-1
TGTGCCATCAGTGGAAGTGGGGGGGCAGGTACGAATACTGAAGCTTTCTTT
CAISGSGGAGTNTEAFF
>-|TRBV7-9|-|TRBJ2-7
TGTGCCAGCAGCTTCAGGGGGGAAACGCCCTACGAGCAGTACTTC
CASSFRGETPYEQYF
>-|TRBV27|-|TRBJ1-5
TGTGCCAGCAGTTTATCGGGACAAGGAAGGATGGGGAATCAGCCCCAGCATTTT
CASSLSGQGRMGNQPQHF
>-|TRBV19|TRBD2|TRBJ2-2
TGTGCCAGTGAACTAGCGGGAGGAGGAGACACCGGGGAGCTGTTTTTT
CASELAGGGDTGELFF
>-|TRBV9|TRBD2|TRBJ2-1
TGTGCCAGCAGCGTAGGAGTGGGACTAGCGGGCTCCTACAATGAGCAGTTCTTC
CASSVGVGLAGSYNEQFF
>-|TRBV6-1|TRBD1|TRBJ1-3
TGTGCCAGCAGTGTGACAGGGAATAGGGGCGGATCCACCATATATTTT
CASSVTGNRGGSTIYF
>-|TRBV6-6|TRBD2|TRBJ2-1
TGTGCCAGCAGAGGCGGGACTAGCGGGTACAATGAGCAGTTCTTC
CASRGGTSGYNEQFF
>few|TRBV2|-|TRBJ2-1
TGTGCCAGCAGTGGGCTAAGGGGGGTTTACAATGAGCAGTTCTTC
CASSGLRGVYNEQFF
>-|TRBV28|-|TRBJ2-5
TGTGCCAGCAGTTTTGCAGGTGACATCCAAGAGACCCAGTACTTC
CASSFAGDIQETQYF
>-|TRBV15|TRBD1|TRBJ1-4
TGTGCCACCAGCAGAGAGAGGAGGGGGCTGGGTGAAAAACTGTTTTTT
CATSRERRGLGEKLFF
>few|TRBV11-3|-|TRBJ2-7
TGTGCCAGCAGACGCCTACAGGGTTACGAGCAGTACTTC
CASRRLQGYEQYF
>once|TRBV6-6|TRBD2|TRBJ2-2
TGTGCCAGCATCCCCCTAGCGGGAGGTACCGGGGAGCTGTTTTTT
CASIPLAGGTGELFF
>-|TRBV7-9|TRBD1|TRBJ2-7
TGTGCCAGCAGCCCCCGTTTGACAGGGTCTTGGGAGCAGTACTTC
CASSPRLTGSWEQYF
>-|TRBV7-9|-|TRBJ1-1
TGTGCCAGCAGTCTGGGGCCTCGGAACACTGAAGCTTTCTTT
CASSLGPRNTEAFF
>-|TRBV5-1|-|TRBJ2-5
TGCGCCAGCAGCTTGGCGTTGTTGCACGGGGAGACCCAGTACTTC
CASSLALLHGETQYF
>-|TRBV2|-|TRBJ2-2
TGTGCCAGCCGGTGGGTTACCGGGGAGCTGTTTTTT
CASRWVTGELFF
>-|TRBV5-1|TRBD1|TRBJ1-3
TGCGCCAGCAGCTTGACAGGGGGCTCTGGAAACACCATATATTTT
CASSLTGGSGNTIYF
>-|TRBV6-5|-|TRBJ2-7
TGTGCCAGCAGTTCGACACGAACCTACGAGCAGTACTTC
CASSSTRTYEQYF
>-|TRBV28|TRBD2|TRBJ2-1
TGTGCCAGCACCTTTAGTCCGGGAGGGCCAGGTTTCTACAATGAGCAGTTCTTC
CASTFSPGGPGFYNEQFF
>-|TRBV18|-|TRBJ2-1
TGTGCCAGCTCACCACAGGTTAGCTCCTACAATGAGCAGTTCTTC
CASSPQVSSYNEQFF
>-|TRBV11-2|-|TRBJ1-5
TGTGCCAGCAGCTTAGAGACAGGTAACAATCAGCCCCAGCATTTT
CASSLETGNNQPQHF
>-|TRBV29-1|-|TRBJ1-1
TGCAGCGGCAACCGAGGGGGTATAGGAGACACTGAAGCTTTCTTT
CSGNRGGIGDTEAFF
>-|TRBV4-1|-|TRBJ2-7
TGCGCCAGCAGCCCCGGACAGTCTACCTACGAGCAGTACTTC
CASSPGQSTYEQYF
>-|TRBV29-1|-|TRBJ1-3
TGCAGCGGCATCTCTGGAAACACCATATATTTT
CSGISGNTIYF
>-|TRBV18|TRBD1|TRBJ1-2
TGTGCCAGCTCAGCTTCGGACAGGAGCTATGGCTACACCTTC
CASSASDRSYGYTF
>-|TRBV25-1|TRBD1|TRBJ2-5
TGTGCCAGCAGTGAGGTAACAGGGGGCGAAGAGACCCAGTACTTC
CASSEVTGGEETQYF
>-|TRBV2|TRBD1|TRBJ1-4
TGTGCCAGCCGTAGGGACAGTCTTAATGAAAAACTGTTTTTT
CASRRDSLNEKLFF
>-|TRBV28|-|TRBJ1-1
TGTGCCAGCAGTTCACTAACAGGGTTGAACACTGAAGCTTTCTTT
CASSSLTGLNTEAFF
>-|TRBV5-4|-|TRBJ2-5
TGTGCCAGCAGCTTGGAACCGCAGGGGGGGGCGGAGACCCAGTACTTC
CASSLEPQGGAETQYF
>-|TRBV5-1|-|TRBJ1-1
TGCGCCAGCAGCTTGCGGAGCCTTGACAGTCTGAACACTGAAGCTTTCTTT
CASSLRSLDSLNTEAFF
>-|TRBV27|TRBD2|TRBJ2-7
TGTGCCAGCAGTTCTAGCGGGAGCTGGGAGCAGTACTTC
CASSSSGSWEQYF